The 18 T cell receptor beta chains below all came from one sample that was sequenced in a study of CD8 T cells in Susac syndrome. RNA amounts of 0.5 to 1 ug underwent reverse transcription with random hexamers. TCRdb called the immunoSEQ multiplex PCR reads again in MiXCR, with one record for every CDR3 protein. The data contain approximately 110,000 distinct CDR3 sequences, approximately 93% of them singletons. Sequenced input: CD8+ T cells from PBMCs. These receptors were obtained from a human donor with multiple sclerosis.

This clonotype was counted a few times. The rearrangement uses TRBV30 and TRBJ1-1; unclear D gene. The V end was cut by 2 bases, the J end by 5 bases, with 9 bases between. Per the germline V gene, CDR1 is GTSNPN and CDR2 is SVGIG (reference sequence). The CDR3 totals 12 residues. CDR3 in amino acids: CAWSPHGTEAFF. CDR3 nucleotide sequence: TGTGCCTGGAGTCCTCACGGGACTGAAGCTTTCTTT.

The CDR3 DNA sequence: TGTGCCAGCAGTTTACGTGGGGACAGGGTTCTTAGTGGCTACACCTTC. This codes for CASSLRGDRVLSGYTF. This sequence joins TRBV27 and TRBJ1-2, with 9 bases that match TRBD1. The CDR3 has 16 residues. Germline assignment: CDR1 MNHEY and CDR2 SMNVEV (reference sequence). Trimming cost V 2 bases and J 7 bases; bases outside gene matches: 11.

The CDR3 nucleotides read TGTGCCAGCAGCTTTTTGGGGCAGGGACCCCAAGAGACCCAGTACTTC. This gives the protein CASSFLGQGPQETQYF. The chain has TRBV7-9 and TRBJ2-5, with D possibly being TRBD1 or TRBD2 (5 bases each). CDR1 is SEHNR, CDR2 FQNEAQ, per germline (reference sequence). The length of the CDR3 is 16 residues. With 3 bases removed from V and 1 base from J, the gap between germline ends came to 15 bases.

The chain carries TRBV7-2 and TRBJ2-7; D possibly corresponds to TRBD2 (5 bases). The CDR3 extends over 13 amino acids. Germline values: CDR1 SGHTA, CDR2 FQGNSA. V lost 1 base to trimming and J lost 6 bases, with 10 bases between them. CDR3 region: CASSLGAAGEQYV. The CDR3 coding sequence is TGTGCCAGCAGCTTAGGGGCCGCGGGCGAGCAGTACGTC.

This rearrangement joins TRBV6-1 to TRBJ2-1; 7 bases fit TRBD1. From germline, CDR1 is MNHNS and CDR2 SASEGT. V shed 6 bases, J shed 5 bases, and the junction held 13 bases outside the gene matches. CDR3 length equals 16 residues. DNA for the CDR3: TGTGCCAGCAGCCGATCGTACCGGGACAGCCACAATGAGCAGTTCTTC. It yields the protein CASSRSYRDSHNEQFF.

The V gene is TRBV4-1, the J gene TRBJ2-1; D ambiguous. CDR1 MGHRA and CDR2 YSYEKL come from the germline V gene. CDR3 size: 15 residues. Trimming removed 2 bases from V and 2 bases from J, with 10 bases in between. CDR3 sequence: CASSQSELPYNEQFF. In DNA, the CDR3 is TGCGCCAGCAGCCAATCGGAACTGCCCTACAATGAGCAGTTCTTC.

The J gene is TRBJ2-5, the V gene TRBV6-1; D may be TRBD2 (6 bases). The CDR3 runs to 14 residues. Germline V gene sequence: CDR1 MNHNS, CDR2 SASEGT. Between the trimmed V and J ends, which lost 1 base and 2 bases, there was a span of 8 bases. In DNA, the CDR3 is TGTGCCAGCAGTGAAGGGGAGGCACAAGAGACCCAGTACTTC. Its protein product is CASSEGEAQETQYF.

This chain connects TRBV12-3 or TRBV12-4 to TRBJ2-7, with 7 bases identical to TRBD1. This CDR3 has 12 amino acids. J lost 6 bases, V lost 5 bases, and 4 bases had no gene match. CDR3 nucleotide sequence: TGTGCCAGCAGTCCGACAGGGCCCGAGCAGTACTTC. This translates into CASSPTGPEQYF.

This chain joins TRBV27 and TRBJ2-1; the match to TRBD2 covers 9 bases. Germline V lookup: CDR1 MNHEY, CDR2 SMNVEV (reference sequence). CDR3 length: 16 residues. The V segment lost 5 bases and the J segment 0 bases; nucleotides outside the gene matches: 5. DNA of the CDR3: TGTGCCAGCAGTCCATCAGCGGGGGGCTCCTACAATGAGCAGTTCTTC. Its protein product is CASSPSAGGSYNEQFF.

The chain is built from TRBV7-9 and TRBJ1-1, with TRBD1 as a possible D gene (6 bases). CDR1 is SEHNR and CDR2 is FQNEAQ in the germline V gene (reference sequence). This CDR3 is 16 amino acids long. V was pared by 5 bases and J by 2 bases, with 18 bases between. Written as DNA, the CDR3 is TGTGCCAGCAGCCTCTACTGGGGGCCCCCAAACACTGAAGCTTTCTTT. This gives the protein CASSLYWGPPNTEAFF.

The V gene is TRBV5-1, the J gene TRBJ2-2, with D possibly being TRBD1 or TRBD2 (6 bases each). Germline CDR1 is SGHRS and CDR2 is YFSETQ. Trimming took off 5 bases at V and 3 bases at J, with 17 bases between the two ends. The CDR3 totals 16 residues. The CDR3: CASSHTSGADTGELFF. The CDR3 DNA sequence: TGCGCCAGCAGTCATACGTCGGGGGCGGACACCGGGGAGCTGTTTTTT.

V gene TRBV12-3 or TRBV12-4 combines with J gene TRBJ2-7; 11 bases agree with TRBD1. The V and J ends lost 6 bases and 2 bases, in that order; junction bases with no gene match: 3. The CDR3 totals 14 residues. This chain's CDR3 is CASRGGQGAYEQYF. In DNA form, the CDR3 reads TGTGCCAGCAGGGGGGGACAGGGGGCCTACGAGCAGTACTTC.

This chain links TRBV27 with TRBJ1-2; D not certain. V was clipped by 6 bases and J by 4 bases, with 12 bases between them. The CDR3 runs to 13 residues. The germline V gene encodes CDR1 MNHEY and CDR2 SMNVEV (reference sequence). The CDR3 spells CASRGDNFYGYTF. The CDR3 DNA reads as TGTGCCAGCAGGGGCGATAATTTCTATGGCTACACCTTC.

The rearrangement joins TRBV27 to TRBJ1-5; D is ambiguous. Germline CDR1 MNHEY, CDR2 SMNVEV (reference sequence). The CDR3 is 15 residues long. Trimming cost V 4 bases and J 3 bases, with 13 bases left between them. Here the CDR3 DNA reads TGTGCCAGCAGTTGGACCGGACGGATCAATCAGCCCCAGCATTTT. Its translation: CASSWTGRINQPQHF.

The chain recombines TRBV27 with TRBJ1-6, with D unclear. V was pared by 5 bases and J by 7 bases, with 12 bases between. The CDR3 runs 14 residues. CDR1 and CDR2 from the germline V gene are MNHEY and SMNVEV (reference sequence). The CDR3 spells CASSLRVGNSPLHF. For the CDR3, the DNA is TGTGCCAGCAGTCTACGGGTGGGCAATTCACCCCTCCACTTT.

The chain has TRBV5-1 and TRBJ1-4; 8 bases line up with TRBD1. There are 17 residues in the CDR3. Germline CDR1 and CDR2: SGHRS and YFSETQ. With V trimmed by 0 bases and J by 3 bases, 7 bases remained unmatched. The DNA of the CDR3 is TGCGCCAGCAGCTTGGTTGGCAGGGGGCTAGCTAATGAAAAACTGTTTTTT. This gives the protein CASSLVGRGLANEKLFF.

V gene TRBV28 combines with J gene TRBJ2-7, with TRBD1 matching over 11 bases. CDR1 is MDHEN, CDR2 SYDVKM, per germline. V dropped 4 bases and J dropped 3; count of bases not matched to a gene: 5. CDR3 length: 15 amino acids. The CDR3 DNA is TGTGCCAGCAGTTCTAGGGACAGGGGGTTCTACGAGCAGTACTTC. Its translation is CASSSRDRGFYEQYF.

The CDR3 region has the DNA TGTGCCAGCAGTTTGGGAGCGGGCTACGAGCAGTACGTC. Its translation is CASSLGAGYEQYV. V usage is TRBV27 and J usage is TRBJ2-7, with a tentative D call TRBD2 (6 bases). The CDR3 has 13 amino acids. Germline CDR1 MNHEY, CDR2 SMNVEV (reference sequence). V was cut by 3 bases and J by 3 bases, with 9 bases left in between.